What follows is one T cell receptor (beta chain) and its context. This specimen comes from a study of shared clonotypes between healthy human individuals. The germline gives CDR1 SGHAT, CDR2 FQDESV (reference sequence). CDR3 length equals 14 residues. Trimming pared 4 bases from V and 4 bases from J, leaving 11 bases between. The data were produced by immunoSEQ multiplex PCR, yet TCRdb's version contains in-frame clones alone and is incomplete. The table lists under 550,000 clones, about 96% of them singletons. This sequence originates from a woman in her twenties or thirties in good health. This chain links TRBV11-1 with TRBJ2-1; TRBD1 might be the D (6 bases). Sequencing used naive CD4+ T cells sorted from blood. Stated subset: CD45RA+ positively selected. This CDR3 is CASSSTQGYNEQFF. The CDR3 region has the DNA TGTGCCAGCAGCTCGACCCAGGGGTACAATGAGCAGTTCTTC.